These 30 T cell receptor beta chains were sequenced from one sample in a study of CD8 T cells in Susac syndrome. RNA, at about 0.45 to 1 ug, was reverse transcribed with random hexamers. TCRdb independently ran MiXCR on the immunoSEQ multiplex PCR reads; one entry per CDR3 protein. This table holds 250,000 to 350,000 distinct CDR3 sequences, around 83% found once. The sequenced material came from CD8+ T cells from PBMCs. The receptors derive from a human donor with multiple sclerosis.

This clonotype was seen only once. The rearrangement joins TRBV20-1 to TRBJ1-2; 9 bases fit TRBD1. CDR1 DFQATT and CDR2 SNEGSKA come from the germline V gene (reference sequence). V was clipped by 5 bases and J by 4 bases; unmatched bases: 5. The CDR3 has 13 residues. In DNA form, the CDR3 reads TGCAGTGCTTTGGACAGGGGCGGCTATGGCTACACCTTC. Translating it yields CSALDRGGYGYTF.

This chain joins TRBV29-1 and TRBJ2-1; 9 bases fit TRBD2. This CDR3 is built from 17 residues. The V and J ends lost 1 base and 1 base, in that order; junction bases with no gene match: 8. The germline gives CDR1 SQVTM, CDR2 ANQGSEA. DNA of the CDR3: TGCAGCGTTGAAGTAGCGGGAGCCTCCGTATCCTACAATGAGCAGTTCTTC. Translation gives CSVEVAGASVSYNEQFF.

This chain joins TRBV5-4 and TRBJ2-1; 8 bases line up with TRBD2. The CDR3 contains 14 residues. Germline CDR1 is SGHNT and CDR2 is YYREEE (reference sequence). Unmatched junction bases numbered 10, after V lost 4 bases and J lost 10 bases. The CDR3 sequence: CASSARLAGQEQFF. DNA for the CDR3: TGTGCCAGCAGCGCTCGGCTAGCGGGTCAAGAGCAGTTCTTC.

The chain recombines TRBV24-1 with TRBJ2-2; D is ambiguous. Germline V CDR1 and CDR2: KGHDR, SFDVKD. Between the trimmed V and J ends, which lost 7 bases and 3 bases, there was a span of 5 bases. The CDR3 sequence is 12 residues long. The CDR3 nucleotides are TGTGCCACCAGGACACACACCGGGGAGCTGTTTTTT. This gives the protein CATRTHTGELFF.

In nucleotides, the CDR3 is TGTGCCAGCAGTCACCCCGGGACAGGGGCCGATCACGAGCAGTACTTC. Translated, it gives CASSHPGTGADHEQYF. This chain joins TRBV6-5 and TRBJ2-7; 10 nucleotides agree with TRBD1. Per the germline V gene, CDR1 is MNHEY and CDR2 is SVGAGI. This CDR3 has 16 amino acids. The J segment lost 5 bases and the V segment lost 5 bases, leaving 12 bases of the junction unmatched.

The chain has TRBV6-2 or TRBV6-3 and TRBJ1-2; 7 bases fit TRBD1. The CDR3 contains 14 residues. CDR1 and CDR2 (germline): MNHEY, SVGEGT. V shed 7 bases and J 5 bases; nucleotides not matched to a gene: 10. CDR3 nucleotide sequence: TGTGCCAGCACGACAGGGTCTGCGTATTATGGCTACACCTTC. Encoded protein: CASTTGSAYYGYTF.

The chain is built from TRBV6-6 and TRBJ2-1; 9 bases align to TRBD1. The V and J ends lost 5 bases and 5 bases, in that order; junction bases with no gene match: 7. CDR3 size: 15 residues. Germline V CDR1 and CDR2: MNHNY, SVGAGI (reference sequence). For the CDR3, the DNA is TGTGCCAGCAGTAACCCGGGACAGGGTGACAATGAGCAGTTCTTC. It encodes CASSNPGQGDNEQFF.

The chain joins TRBV4-1 to TRBJ2-2; TRBD2 agrees at 7 bases. The CDR3 sequence is 13 residues long. CDR1 and CDR2 from the germline V gene are MGHRA and YSYEKL. The V gene end was trimmed by 3 bases and the J gene end by 10 bases; junction bases not matched to a gene: 5. The CDR3 DNA follows: TGCGCCAGCAGCCAGATCGAGCGGGAGGAGCTGTTTTTT. Translation: CASSQIEREELFF.

The chain carries TRBV12-3 or TRBV12-4 and TRBJ1-1; D is undetermined. Trimming removed 6 bases from V and 6 bases from J, with 11 bases in between. The CDR3 is made up of 12 amino acids. Written as DNA, the CDR3 is TGTGCCAGCAGCCCCGGCGGCTCTGAAGCTTTCTTT. Amino acids: CASSPGGSEAFF.

The chain employs TRBV2 and TRBJ2-1; 7 nucleotides agree with TRBD2. The CDR3 covers 16 residues. Germline assignment: CDR1 SNHLY and CDR2 FYNNEI. The trim removed 2 bases at V and 3 bases at J, leaving 7 bases unmatched. The DNA for the CDR3 is TGTGCCAGCAGTGAAAAGTGGGGGACTATCTACAATGAGCAGTTCTTC. It codes for CASSEKWGTIYNEQFF.

This chain links TRBV9 with TRBJ2-7; 11 nucleotides agree with TRBD2. V was pared by 0 bases and J by 1 base, with 3 bases of the junction left unmatched. This CDR3 region has 16 residues. Per germline, CDR1 SGDLS and CDR2 YYNGEE. The CDR3 DNA reads TGTGCCAGCAGCGTAGGCGGGACTAGCGGATCCTACGAGCAGTACTTC. Translated, it gives CASSVGGTSGSYEQYF.

The genes are TRBV12-3 or TRBV12-4 and TRBJ2-1; 7 bases align to TRBD2. The CDR3 spans 15 residues. The J segment lost 5 bases and the V segment lost 3 bases, leaving 7 bases of the junction unmatched. CDR3 nucleotides: TGTGCCAGCAGTTTTAGCCTAGCGGACCACAATGAGCAGTTCTTC. Translation: CASSFSLADHNEQFF.

This chain links TRBV30 with TRBJ1-3, with a possible D match to TRBD1 (5 bases). Per the germline V gene, CDR1 is GTSNPN and CDR2 is SVGIG (reference sequence). V lost 5 bases and J lost 0, with 17 bases in between. CDR3 length: 16 residues. CDR3 in DNA: TGTGCCTGGTCCTACGACAGCGAAGGCTCTGGAAACACCATATATTTT. It encodes CAWSYDSEGSGNTIYF.

The chain couples TRBV11-2 to TRBJ2-2, with D perhaps matching TRBD2 (5 bases). The CDR3 runs 12 residues. Germline-derived CDR1 and CDR2 are SGHAT and FQNNGV. CDR3 nucleotide sequence: TGTGCTTGCAGCTCCACGGGGTTAGAGCTGTTTTTT. This sequence encodes CACSSTGLELFF.

J is TRBJ1-2 and V is TRBV9; 10 bases map to TRBD1. This CDR3 comprises 13 residues. Trimming took 5 bases from V and 6 from J; bases not matched to a gene: 4. Germline loops: CDR1 SGDLS, CDR2 YYNGEE. The CDR3 is CASRAGTGDGYTF. DNA for the CDR3: TGTGCCAGCAGGGCCGGGACAGGGGATGGCTACACCTTC.

The chain uses TRBV19 and TRBJ2-4; 7 bases line up with TRBD1. CDR3 length equals 18 residues. CDR1 and CDR2 (germline): LNHDA, SQIVND (reference sequence). V shed 5 bases, J shed 1 base, and the junction held 14 bases outside the gene matches. CDR3 nucleotides: TGTGCCAGTAGTCTGACTAAAGGGGGCATGAGGGCCAAAAACATTCAGTACTTC. Translated, it gives CASSLTKGGMRAKNIQYF.

This chain connects TRBV5-6 to TRBJ1-1, with D possibly matching TRBD1 (5 bases). Germline V gene sequence: CDR1 SGHDT, CDR2 YYEEEE. The V and J ends lost 4 bases and 0 bases respectively, with 13 bases between them. The CDR3 is 15 amino acids. CDR3 DNA sequence: TGTGCCAGCAGCGGAGGGGTAGGTTTGAACACTGAAGCTTTCTTT. It yields the protein CASSGGVGLNTEAFF.

This sequence joins TRBV27 and TRBJ2-2; D might be TRBD1 (7 bases). This CDR3 region has 13 residues. The V and J ends lost 8 bases and 5 bases respectively, with 12 bases between them. CDR1 MNHEY and CDR2 SMNVEV come from the germline V gene (reference sequence). The CDR3 DNA reads as TGTGCCAGCGCCCAGGGGGGAACCGGGGAGCTGTTTTTT. This encodes CASAQGGTGELFF.

The V gene is TRBV10-3, the J gene TRBJ2-3; no firm D call. Germline V gives CDR1 ENHRY, CDR2 SYGVKD. V lost 2 bases to trimming and J lost 2 bases, with 11 bases between them. The CDR3 runs to 15 residues. CDR3 sequence (DNA): TGTGCCATCAGTGAGGGGAACAGTTTCACAGATACGCAGTATTTT. Protein product: CAISEGNSFTDTQYF.

The CDR3 nucleotides read TGTGCCAGCAGCGTAGGCGGAGGGACCTTGGAGCAGTACTTC. Amino acid sequence: CASSVGGGTLEQYF. This chain connects TRBV9 to TRBJ2-7, with a tentative D call TRBD2 (6 bases). This CDR3 is 14 amino acids long. V was trimmed by 0 bases and J by 7 bases, leaving 14 bases between them. Germline CDR1 is SGDLS and CDR2 is YYNGEE.

The V call is TRBV30, the J call TRBJ2-7, with D perhaps matching TRBD1 or TRBD2 (5 bases each). The CDR3 totals 12 residues. The germline CDR1 and CDR2 sequences are GTSNPN and SVGIG (reference sequence). V was cut by 6 bases and J by 3 bases, with 12 bases left in between. CDR3 in amino acids: CACWGKSYEQYF. In nucleotides, the CDR3 is TGTGCCTGCTGGGGGAAAAGCTACGAGCAGTACTTC.

This chain uses TRBV20-1 with TRBJ2-3, with 10 bases that match TRBD2. After removal of 0 bases from V and 7 bases from J, the junction contained 7 bases not matched to a gene. CDR3 length: 15 amino acids. Germline CDR1 and CDR2: DFQATT and SNEGSKA (reference sequence). Written as DNA, the CDR3 is TGCAGTGCTAGAGATCGGGCTAGCGGGAGAAATACGCAGTATTTT. Translated, it gives CSARDRASGRNTQYF.

V gene TRBV5-5 combines with J gene TRBJ1-5, with a weak D call TRBD1 (5 bases). This CDR3 has 15 residues. CDR1 and CDR2 (germline): SGHKS, YYEKEE (reference sequence). V was shortened by 0 bases and J by 9 bases, with 16 bases between the two germline ends. The CDR3 loop reads CASSLEDTTWWPQHF. DNA for the CDR3: TGTGCCAGCAGCTTGGAGGACACAACCTGGTGGCCCCAGCATTTT.

The chain carries TRBV15 and TRBJ2-3, with D perhaps matching TRBD1 (6 bases). The length of the CDR3 is 15 residues. Looked up from germline, CDR1 is LNHNV and CDR2 is YYDKDF (reference sequence). V lost 6 bases, J lost 4 bases, and 17 bases lay in between. The CDR3 sequence: CATRYGRGRADTQYF. The CDR3, as DNA: TGTGCCACCAGATATGGAAGGGGGAGAGCAGATACGCAGTATTTT.

The rearrangement joins TRBV29-1 to TRBJ1-1, with D maybe TRBD1 (5 bases). CDR1 and CDR2 from the germline V gene are SQVTM and ANQGSEA. Trimming stripped 4 bases from V and 2 bases from J, with 8 bases between. This CDR3 is 12 amino acids long. CDR3 coding DNA: TGCAGCGTTGTGGGGGATAACACTGAAGCTTTCTTT. Amino acids: CSVVGDNTEAFF.

In DNA form, the CDR3 reads TGTGCCAGCAGCCGATCACAACCGGGACAGGGGGCGAAGTCCTACAATGAGCAGTTCTTC. Translating gives CASSRSQPGQGAKSYNEQFF. The chain links TRBV6-1 to TRBJ2-1; 12 bases are a match to TRBD1. V dropped 6 bases and J dropped 1; count of bases not matched to a gene: 16. Germline V gives CDR1 MNHNS, CDR2 SASEGT. The CDR3 is 20 residues long.

V gene TRBV2 combines with J gene TRBJ1-1, with TRBD1 matching 7 bases. The CDR3 sequence is 13 residues long. Germline trimming cut 8 bases from V and 1 base from J; bases unmatched to any gene: 4. CDR1 and CDR2 (germline): SNHLY, FYNNEI. The CDR3 spells CASPGQRNTEAFF. As DNA, the CDR3 is TGTGCCAGCCCGGGACAGCGGAACACTGAAGCTTTCTTT.

This sequence joins TRBV20-1 and TRBJ2-4; no clear D. The CDR3 runs 13 residues. V dropped 3 bases and J dropped 0 bases, with 6 bases sitting between them. Germline CDR1 is DFQATT and CDR2 is SNEGSKA (reference sequence). CDR3 sequence reads: CSASYLAKNIQYF. In DNA form, the CDR3 reads TGCAGTGCTAGTTATCTAGCCAAAAACATTCAGTACTTC.

Worth noting for this clonotype: At one boundary the junction diverges from the germline segment, which might be a read error. This chain connects TRBV7-7 to TRBJ2-1; TRBD2 matches at 7 bases. Germline-derived CDR1 and CDR2 are SSHAT and FNYEAQ (reference sequence). This CDR3 has 13 amino acids. The CDR3 protein is CASSLRRESQQFF. The DNA for the CDR3 is TGTGCTAGCAGCTTAAGGCGGGAGTCTCAGCAGTTCTTC.

This clonotype was recorded once. The rearrangement uses TRBV27 and TRBJ1-1, with a tentative D call TRBD1 (5 bases). CDR1 MNHEY and CDR2 SMNVEV come from the germline V gene (reference sequence). The germline V and J ends were trimmed by 7 bases and 7 bases, with 22 bases remaining between them. The length of the CDR3 is 15 residues. CDR3 coding DNA: TGTGCCAGCAAGAGGGCAGGGCTTGATCCTAGTGAAGCTTTCTTT. Its translation: CASKRAGLDPSEAFF.